This TCR beta chain comes out of a study of PD-1 blockade in classical Hodgkin lymphoma. On the study more broadly: Intravenous delivery of nivolumab at 3 mg/kg to patients occurred every 2 weeks. Findings of the study overall: Researchers reported that CD4+ TCR diversity, though not CD8+, rose significantly by C4D1. What caused the repertoire differences, perhaps disease activity or prior therapy, remains undefined. Newly diagnosed patients were said to have less baseline TCR diversity than healthy donors did.

V lost 3 bases and J lost 4, with 20 bases in between. Germline V gene sequence: CDR1 SGHNT, CDR2 YENEEA. The CDR3 totals 17 residues. Notes on this clone: Its antigen is undetermined.

With no exception, relapse followed autologous stem cell transplantation in all patients, and brentuximab vedotin exposure varied. Assay: immunoSEQ multiplex PCR; the TCRdb copy retains only in-frame clones and omits some. The table records some 21,000 clones, roughly 77% of them present only once. This specimen was peripheral blood mononuclear cells (PBMCs), taken before the second cycle of nivolumab. The rearrangement joins TRBV11-3 to TRBJ2-3; perhaps TRBD2 as D (5 bases). This TCR was recovered from a human donor with classical Hodgkin lymphoma. The CDR3 here is CASSFLPSGGRSDTQYF. The CDR3 nucleotides read TGTGCCAGCAGCTTTCTTCCGTCCGGAGGCAGGTCAGATACGCAGTATTTT.